This is a list of T cell receptor beta chains from one sample in a study of immune heterogeneity within non-small cell lung tumors. MiXCR was run by TCRdb on the multiplex PCR reads, yielding one entry per CDR3 protein. Found here are about 21,000 distinct CDR3 sequences, around 28% of them singletons; the top ten hold around 4.6%. Sequencing was performed on lung tumor tissue. The receptors shown here come from a man aged 40-50 years with non-small cell lung cancer. CDR3s include the opening cysteine and the closing phenylalanine or tryptophan. Each record gives: D gene, J gene, V gene, clone size, CDR3 DNA, CDR3 protein. A D gene is named only where the DNA matches it firmly. Clone sizes are given selectively: once, few, many, or a class where the clone is expanded.

d_call: TRBD1
j_call: TRBJ1-1
v_call: TRBV6-1
clone_size: .
cdr3_nt: TGTGCCAGATCGACAGGGAAGTACAAAGCTTTCTTT
cdr3_aa: CARSTGKYKAFF

d_call: TRBD2
j_call: TRBJ2-3
v_call: TRBV11-2
clone_size: few
cdr3_nt: TGTGCCAGCACCTTCCTAGCGGGAGGGGATACGCAGTATTTT
cdr3_aa: CASTFLAGGDTQYF

d_call: .
j_call: TRBJ2-7
v_call: TRBV4-1
clone_size: medium-sized
cdr3_nt: TGCGCCAGCAGCCCGAGCACTACGCGGAACGAGCAGTACTTC
cdr3_aa: CASSPSTTRNEQYF

d_call: .
j_call: TRBJ1-2
v_call: TRBV9
clone_size: many
cdr3_nt: TGTGCCAGCAGCACCTGGTCGGGCCAAAACTATGGCTACACCTTC
cdr3_aa: CASSTWSGQNYGYTF

d_call: TRBD2
j_call: TRBJ2-7
v_call: TRBV6-2/TRBV6-3
clone_size: many
cdr3_nt: TGTGCCAGCATCCATAGCGGGAGGGCCTACGAGCAGTACTTC
cdr3_aa: CASIHSGRAYEQYF

d_call: .
j_call: TRBJ2-7
v_call: TRBV7-8
clone_size: .
cdr3_nt: TGTGCCAGCAGCTCCCGGGACCCTGGAAACTACGAGCAGTACTTC
cdr3_aa: CASSSRDPGNYEQYF

d_call: .
j_call: TRBJ2-4
v_call: TRBV6-1
clone_size: .
cdr3_nt: TGTGCCAGCAGTCTGGACAAGCAAAACATTCAGTACTTC
cdr3_aa: CASSLDKQNIQYF

d_call: .
j_call: TRBJ2-2
v_call: TRBV4-3
clone_size: .
cdr3_nt: TGCGCCAGCAGACGGAAGAGGACCGGGGAGCTGTTTTTT
cdr3_aa: CASRRKRTGELFF

d_call: TRBD2
j_call: TRBJ2-7
v_call: TRBV2
clone_size: medium-sized
cdr3_nt: TGTGCCAGCACCAAGACTAGCCCAACCTACGAGCAGTACTTC
cdr3_aa: CASTKTSPTYEQYF

d_call: TRBD2
j_call: TRBJ2-7
v_call: TRBV12-3/TRBV12-4
clone_size: many
cdr3_nt: TGTGCCAGCAGTTTTAGTAGCGGGAAGTCTCACTTC
cdr3_aa: CASSFSSGKSHF

d_call: .
j_call: TRBJ1-1
v_call: TRBV12-3/TRBV12-4
clone_size: many
cdr3_nt: TGTGCCAGCAGTTTAGTAGCAGTTAACATTGGGGGAGTAGCTTTCTTT
cdr3_aa: CASSLVAVNIGGVAFF

d_call: TRBD1
j_call: TRBJ1-2
v_call: TRBV6-2/TRBV6-3
clone_size: many
cdr3_nt: TGTGCCAGCAGGCCCGACAGGGAGCATGGCTACACCTTC
cdr3_aa: CASRPDREHGYTF

d_call: .
j_call: TRBJ1-1
v_call: TRBV7-9
clone_size: few
cdr3_nt: TGTGCCAGCAGCTTAGGGGTCGGTGGTATACGGAACACTGAAGCTTTCTTT
cdr3_aa: CASSLGVGGIRNTEAFF

d_call: .
j_call: TRBJ2-1
v_call: TRBV19
clone_size: .
cdr3_nt: TGTGCCAGTAGTAGATCTAGAGGGAGGAATAATGAGCAGTTCTTC
cdr3_aa: CASSRSRGRNNEQFF

d_call: .
j_call: TRBJ2-1
v_call: TRBV27
clone_size: many
cdr3_nt: TGTGCCAGCAGTCGGCTGAGTAGCGGAGGGAGCTCCTACAATGAGCAGTTCTTC
cdr3_aa: CASSRLSSGGSSYNEQFF

d_call: .
j_call: TRBJ2-1
v_call: TRBV6-2/TRBV6-3
clone_size: few
cdr3_nt: TGTGCGGTCCGAGAATCTTCCTACAATGAGCAGTTCTTC
cdr3_aa: CAVRESSYNEQFF

d_call: TRBD2
j_call: TRBJ2-2
v_call: TRBV7-2
clone_size: .
cdr3_nt: TGTGCCAGCAGCTTCTCGGGACTAATCACCGGGGAGCTGTTTTTT
cdr3_aa: CASSFSGLITGELFF

d_call: .
j_call: TRBJ2-7
v_call: TRBV6-1
clone_size: many
cdr3_nt: TGTGCCAGCAGTCGCATCTGGGGTGAGGCCTACGAGCAGTACTTC
cdr3_aa: CASSRIWGEAYEQYF

d_call: .
j_call: TRBJ1-1
v_call: TRBV4-3
clone_size: .
cdr3_nt: TGCGCCAGCAGCCAAGGGTACCGTCTTGGCAGGCTGGAAAACACTGAAGCTTTCTTT
cdr3_aa: CASSQGYRLGRLENTEAFF

d_call: .
j_call: TRBJ2-3
v_call: TRBV7-3
clone_size: medium-sized
cdr3_nt: TGTGCCAGCAGCTTAAGTGGGGGTTTTGGCACAGATACGCAGTATTTT
cdr3_aa: CASSLSGGFGTDTQYF